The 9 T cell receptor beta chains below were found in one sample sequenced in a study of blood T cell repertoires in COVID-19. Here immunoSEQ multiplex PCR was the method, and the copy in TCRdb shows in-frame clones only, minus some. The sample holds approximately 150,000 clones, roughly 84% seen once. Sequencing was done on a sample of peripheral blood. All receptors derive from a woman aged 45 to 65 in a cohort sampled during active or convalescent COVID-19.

CDR3 DNA: TGTGCCAGCAGCTTGAATGCGCAGGGTTCGGTCTCACCCCTCCACTTT. Its protein product is CASSLNAQGSVSPLHF. The chain combines TRBV7-2 with TRBJ1-6; maybe TRBD1 (5 bases). V lost 3 bases and J lost 10, with 19 bases in between. Germline CDR1 and CDR2: SGHTA and FQGNSA. This CDR3 has 16 amino acids.

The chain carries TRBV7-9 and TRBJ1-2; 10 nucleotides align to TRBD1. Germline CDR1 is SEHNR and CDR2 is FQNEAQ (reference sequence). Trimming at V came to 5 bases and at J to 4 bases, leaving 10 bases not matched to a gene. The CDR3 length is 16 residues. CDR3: CASSHQGTGAGYGYTF. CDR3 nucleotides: TGTGCCAGCAGCCACCAAGGGACAGGGGCTGGCTATGGCTACACCTTC.

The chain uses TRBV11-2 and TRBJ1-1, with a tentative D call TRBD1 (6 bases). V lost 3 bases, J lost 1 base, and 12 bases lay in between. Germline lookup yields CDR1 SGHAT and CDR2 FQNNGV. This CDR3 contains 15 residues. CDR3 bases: TGTGCCAGCAGCTTTAGACAGGACAGGAACACTGAAGCTTTCTTT. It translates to CASSFRQDRNTEAFF.

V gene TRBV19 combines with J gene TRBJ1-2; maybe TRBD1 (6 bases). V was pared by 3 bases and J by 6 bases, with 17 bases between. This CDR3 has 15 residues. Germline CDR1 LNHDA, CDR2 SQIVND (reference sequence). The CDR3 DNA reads TGTGCCAGTAGTATTTCGGCGGGCAGGGGCCATGGCTACACCTTC. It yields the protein CASSISAGRGHGYTF.

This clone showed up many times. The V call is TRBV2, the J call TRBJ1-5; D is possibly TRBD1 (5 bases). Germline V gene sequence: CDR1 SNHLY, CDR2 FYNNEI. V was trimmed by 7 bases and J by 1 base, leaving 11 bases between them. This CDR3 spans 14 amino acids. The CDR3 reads CASTREGSNQPQHF. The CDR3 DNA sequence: TGTGCCAGCACCAGGGAGGGGAGCAATCAGCCCCAGCATTTT.

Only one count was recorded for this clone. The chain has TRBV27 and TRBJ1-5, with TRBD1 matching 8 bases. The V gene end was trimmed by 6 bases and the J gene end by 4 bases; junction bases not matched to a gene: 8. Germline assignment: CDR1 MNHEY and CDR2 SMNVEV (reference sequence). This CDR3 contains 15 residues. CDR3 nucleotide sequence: TGTGCCAGCAGACCGACAGGGGCCAAAAATCAGCCCCAGCATTTT. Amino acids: CASRPTGAKNQPQHF.

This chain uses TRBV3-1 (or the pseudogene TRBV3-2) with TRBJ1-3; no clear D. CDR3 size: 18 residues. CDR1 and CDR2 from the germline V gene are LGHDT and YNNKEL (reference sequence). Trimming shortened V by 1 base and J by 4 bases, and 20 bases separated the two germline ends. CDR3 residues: CASSQALTRGKRGNTIYF. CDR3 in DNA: TGTGCCAGCAGCCAAGCCCTAACGCGCGGGAAACGCGGAAACACCATATATTTT.

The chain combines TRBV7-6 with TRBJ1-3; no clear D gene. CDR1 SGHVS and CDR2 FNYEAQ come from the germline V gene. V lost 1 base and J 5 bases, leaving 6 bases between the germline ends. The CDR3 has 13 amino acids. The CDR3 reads CASSLGQRNTIYF. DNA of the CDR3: TGTGCCAGCAGCTTAGGGCAGAGAAACACCATATATTTT.

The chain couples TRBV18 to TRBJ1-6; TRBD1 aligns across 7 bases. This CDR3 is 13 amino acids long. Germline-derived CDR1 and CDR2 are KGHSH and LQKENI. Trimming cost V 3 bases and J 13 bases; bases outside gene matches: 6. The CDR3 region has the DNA TGTGCCAGCTCACCCCCAGGGGGTTGGCCCCTCCACTTT. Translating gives CASSPPGGWPLHF.